What follows are 28 T cell receptor beta chains derived from one specimen sequenced in a study of T cell changes during pregnancy in multiple sclerosis. Profiled with immunoSEQ multiplex PCR; TCRdb holds only in-frame clones, not every one. Here the sample spans roughly 100,000 clones, around 94% being singletons. The sequenced sample was peripheral blood, obtained after pregnancy. These receptors came from a female donor with multiple sclerosis, enrolled in a pregnancy study.

This chain connects TRBV4-1 to TRBJ1-4; a weak D match, TRBD1 (5 bases). V dropped 4 bases and J dropped 4 bases, with 19 bases sitting between them. The CDR3 totals 17 residues. The germline V gene encodes CDR1 MGHRA and CDR2 YSYEKL. CDR3: CASSPSGRWGNNEKLFF. CDR3 bases: TGCGCCAGCAGCCCTTCCGGGAGGTGGGGGAATAATGAAAAACTGTTTTTT.

This chain uses TRBV9 with TRBJ1-1; the D gene is possibly TRBD1 (5 bases). This CDR3 spans 15 amino acids. Germline assignment: CDR1 SGDLS and CDR2 YYNGEE. V lost 3 bases and J lost 1, with 13 bases in between. The CDR3 DNA follows: TGTGCCAGCAGCGCACACGTCGACAGGAACACTGAAGCTTTCTTT. Residues: CASSAHVDRNTEAFF.

This rearrangement joins TRBV6-1 to TRBJ1-5, with D possibly being TRBD1 (6 bases). CDR3 length: 13 amino acids. In germline, CDR1 is MNHNS, CDR2 SASEGT. Between the trimmed V and J ends, which lost 8 bases and 6 bases, there was a span of 14 bases. CDR3 DNA sequence: TGTGCCAGCTACGTTGGGGGCGGTCAGCCCCAGCATTTT. As protein: CASYVGGGQPQHF.

The chain couples TRBV28 to TRBJ2-1; 8 nucleotides match TRBD2. CDR3 size: 16 residues. Per germline, CDR1 MDHEN and CDR2 SYDVKM. V dropped 7 bases and J dropped 10; count of bases not matched to a gene: 18. As DNA, the CDR3 is TGTGCCAGCAACCCCCCCGGGCGGGGGGTAGCAGGGGAGCAGTTCTTC. Translation gives CASNPPGRGVAGEQFF. The whole variable domain, remainder taken from reference TRBV28 and TRBJ2-1, is DVKVTQSSRYLVKRTGEKVFLECVQDMDHENMFWYRQDPGLGLRLIYFSYDVKMKEKGDIPEGYSVSREKKERFSLILESASTNQTSMYLCASNPPGRGVAGEQFFGPGTRLTVL.

As to this clone: The junction does not match germline at one end; this may be a read error. CDR3 bases: TGTACCAGCGGGCCGGGGTTCGACCAGCCCCAGCATTTT. Residues: CTSGPGFDQPQHF. V usage is TRBV6-5 and J usage is TRBJ1-5, with no clear D. The V gene's germline CDR1 is MNHEY and CDR2 SVGAGI. The CDR3 has 13 amino acids.

The rearrangement links TRBV4-2 to TRBJ2-3; the D gene is possibly TRBD2 (5 bases). The CDR3 is 17 amino acids. The V and J ends lost 1 base and 0 bases respectively, with 14 bases between them. Germline V gene lookup returns CDR1 LGHNA and CDR2 YNFKEQ. CDR3 sequence reads: CASSQAVTRGSTDTQYF. In DNA form, the CDR3 reads TGTGCCAGCAGCCAAGCCGTAACTAGAGGTAGCACAGATACGCAGTATTTT.

The chain is built from TRBV19 and TRBJ2-3; weak D call: TRBD2 (6 bases). Germline CDR1 and CDR2: LNHDA and SQIVND (reference sequence). Trimming stripped 3 bases from V and 3 bases from J, with 13 bases between. CDR3 length: 15 amino acids. The DNA for the CDR3 is TGTGCCAGTAGTATCGGAGAGGGGAGGACAGATACGCAGTATTTT. It encodes CASSIGEGRTDTQYF.

The chain uses TRBV18 and TRBJ1-1; 7 nucleotides agree with TRBD1. The CDR3 spans 13 residues. Germline values: CDR1 KGHSH, CDR2 LQKENI. After removal of 1 base from V and 6 bases from J, the junction contained 2 bases not matched to a gene. The chain's CDR3 is CASSPQGAAEAFF. The CDR3 DNA is TGTGCCAGCTCACCACAGGGGGCGGCTGAAGCTTTCTTT.

Only a few counts were recorded for this clone. The rearrangement uses TRBV7-9 and TRBJ2-7; D may be TRBD1 (6 bases). This CDR3 spans 17 amino acids. With 1 base removed from V and 0 bases from J, the gap between germline ends came to 16 bases. Germline CDR1 is SEHNR and CDR2 is FQNEAQ (reference sequence). Written as DNA, the CDR3 is TGTGCCAGCAGCTTAGAAAGTACAGGGCAAAGCTCCTACGAGCAGTACTTC. Translated, it gives CASSLESTGQSSYEQYF.

This sequence joins TRBV27 and TRBJ2-3, with TRBD1 identical over 8 bases. The CDR3 sequence is 15 residues long. V lost 5 bases to trimming and J lost 1 base; unmatched junction nucleotides: 5. Germline CDR1 is MNHEY and CDR2 is SMNVEV (reference sequence). CDR3 in DNA: TGTGCCAGCAGTGGGTGGGGACAGGGCACAGATACGCAGTATTTT. It specifies CASSGWGQGTDTQYF.

The chain has TRBV29-1 and TRBJ1-2, with D possibly being TRBD1 (6 bases). Trimming took off 4 bases at V and 0 bases at J, with 12 bases between the two ends. The CDR3 consists of 14 residues. The V gene's germline CDR1 is SQVTM and CDR2 ANQGSEA. CDR3 sequence (DNA): TGCAGCGTTGGGTTTCGGACAGCTAACTATGGCTACACCTTC. This translates into CSVGFRTANYGYTF.

This clone was recorded only once. The genes are TRBV4-3 and TRBJ2-5, with TRBD2 identical over 11 bases. V was clipped by 1 base and J by 5 bases; unmatched bases: 6. The CDR3 is 16 amino acids. The germline V gene has CDR1 LGHNA and CDR2 YSLEER. The CDR3 coding sequence is TGCGCCAGCAGCCAAGTTAGCGGGGGGGCGGCGGAGACCCAGTACTTC. This codes for CASSQVSGGAAETQYF.

This clone was detected a few times. The chain carries TRBV9 and TRBJ2-7; 8 bases are a match to TRBD2. The CDR3 has 14 amino acids. The trim removed 3 bases at V and 7 bases at J, leaving 9 bases unmatched. Germline CDR1 SGDLS, CDR2 YYNGEE. DNA for the CDR3: TGTGCCAGCAGCGCAAAGACTAGCGCCGTAGAGCAGTACTTC. Translated, it gives CASSAKTSAVEQYF.

The genes are TRBV2 and TRBJ2-1, with D unclear. CDR1 is SNHLY, CDR2 FYNNEI, per germline. The ends were cut back, 7 bases at V and 6 bases at J, with 16 bases in the middle. The CDR3 totals 14 residues. CDR3 nucleotide sequence: TGTGCCAGCACCCCAATCGCTGATAGCAATGAGCAGTTCTTC. Encoded protein: CASTPIADSNEQFF.

The chain recombines TRBV7-2 with TRBJ2-7, with 8 bases lining up with TRBD2. CDR3 size: 19 residues. Germline V gene data show CDR1 as SGHTA and CDR2 as FQGNSA. J gave up 0 bases and V 1 base, and 14 bases lay outside the gene matches. The CDR3 sequence: CASSLENFSPGGVSYEQYF. As DNA, the CDR3 is TGTGCCAGCAGCTTAGAAAACTTCTCCCCCGGGGGGGTCTCCTACGAGCAGTACTTC.

The V gene is TRBV28, the J gene TRBJ1-1, with D unclear. Germline CDR1 MDHEN, CDR2 SYDVKM. V was shortened by 1 base and J by 0 bases, with 3 bases between the two germline ends. The CDR3 has 13 amino acids. The CDR3 is CASSLYMNTEAFF. For the CDR3, the DNA is TGTGCCAGCAGTTTATATATGAACACTGAAGCTTTCTTT.

V and J are TRBV13 and TRBJ2-7, with a tentative D call TRBD2 (6 bases). The V gene's germline CDR1 is PRHDT and CDR2 FYEKMQ (reference sequence). The CDR3 extends over 14 amino acids. V lost 4 bases and J 3 bases, leaving 13 bases between the germline ends. DNA of the CDR3: TGTGCCAGCAGCTACGGACCCGGGGGCTACGAGCAGTACTTC. Its translation is CASSYGPGGYEQYF.

This chain links TRBV18 with TRBJ1-3; D ambiguous. CDR3 length equals 13 residues. The germline gives CDR1 KGHSH, CDR2 LQKENI. Between the trimmed V and J ends, which lost 4 bases and 6 bases, there was a span of 10 bases. In nucleotides, the CDR3 is TGTGCCAGCTCACTAGACATGGAAAACACCATATATTTT. Its translation: CASSLDMENTIYF.

J is TRBJ2-1 and V is TRBV11-2; unclear D gene. CDR3 length equals 15 residues. Germline CDR1 SGHAT, CDR2 FQNNGV. Trimming cost V 6 bases and J 4 bases, with 16 bases left between them. Here the CDR3 reads CASSQNSPTYNEQFF. As DNA, the CDR3 is TGTGCCAGCAGTCAAAACAGCCCGACATACAATGAGCAGTTCTTC.

The chain has TRBV12-2 and TRBJ1-5. TRBV12-2 corresponds to a pseudogene. The CDR3 totals 14 residues. The CDR3 region is CASRGRESNQPQHF. The CDR3 DNA sequence: TGTGCAAGTCGCGGCCGGGAGAGCAATCAGCCCCAGCATTTT.

The rearrangement links TRBV29-1 to TRBJ2-7; 11 positions agree with TRBD2. The V segment lost 5 bases and the J segment 0 bases; nucleotides outside the gene matches: 6. The length of the CDR3 is 15 residues. CDR1 and CDR2 from the germline V gene are SQVTM and ANQGSEA. The CDR3 region is CSVRLAGGGSYEQYF. The CDR3 region has the DNA TGCAGCGTTCGGCTAGCGGGAGGAGGCTCCTACGAGCAGTACTTC.

The V gene is TRBV27, the J gene TRBJ2-3; 8 bases map to TRBD2. CDR3 size: 15 residues. Per the germline V gene, CDR1 is MNHEY and CDR2 is SMNVEV (reference sequence). V was pared by 6 bases and J by 6 bases, with 11 bases of the junction left unmatched. The CDR3 protein is CASSLGGLEADTQYF. CDR3 DNA sequence: TGTGCCAGCAGCCTAGGGGGACTAGAGGCTGATACGCAGTATTTT.

The rearrangement links TRBV7-8 to TRBJ2-7, with D uncertain. Germline CDR1 is SGHVS and CDR2 is FQNEAQ. V was pared by 2 bases and J by 3 bases, with 5 bases between. This CDR3 is 12 amino acids long. The CDR3 coding sequence is TGTGCCAGCAGCTTAAACAGCTACGAGCAGTACTTC. This gives the protein CASSLNSYEQYF. The variable domain in full, with the rest retrieved from reference TRBV7-8 and TRBJ2-7, is GAGVSQSPRYKVAKRGQDVALRCDPISGHVSLFWYQQALGQGPEFLTYFQNEAQLDKSGLPSDRFFAERPEGSVSTLKIQRTQQEDSAVYLCASSLNSYEQYFGPGTRLTVT.

The chain has TRBV2 and TRBJ1-1; D is ambiguous. The CDR3 contains 14 residues. The germline V and J ends were trimmed by 6 bases and 5 bases, with 16 bases remaining between them. Per germline, CDR1 SNHLY and CDR2 FYNNEI. The CDR3 is CASREGLRWTEAFF. For the CDR3, the DNA is TGTGCCAGCAGGGAGGGTTTAAGGTGGACTGAAGCTTTCTTT.

The chain has TRBV5-4 and TRBJ2-1; 16 nucleotides line up with TRBD2. V lost 6 bases to trimming and J lost 9 bases; unmatched junction nucleotides: 6. The CDR3 consists of 15 residues. In germline, CDR1 is SGHNT, CDR2 YYREEE (reference sequence). The CDR3 region has the DNA TGTGCCAGCAACTACGGGACTAGCGGGAGGGTTGAGCAGTTCTTC. Translated: CASNYGTSGRVEQFF.

The chain has TRBV27 and TRBJ2-1; 7 bases agree with TRBD2. The CDR3 consists of 15 residues. V shed 4 bases and J 7 bases; nucleotides not matched to a gene: 10. CDR1 and CDR2 (germline): MNHEY, SMNVEV (reference sequence). In DNA, the CDR3 is TGTGCCAGCAGTTCGGAGGGAGGGCCGAGTAATGAGCAGTTCTTC. This codes for CASSSEGGPSNEQFF.

The genes are TRBV28 and TRBJ1-5, with D unresolved. Germline CDR1 is MDHEN and CDR2 is SYDVKM. Trimming pared 5 bases from V and 2 bases from J, leaving 13 bases between. The CDR3 is 15 residues long. CDR3 coding DNA: TGTGCCAGCAGTCCCCCGGGGAATGGCAATCAGCCCCAGCATTTT. Protein sequence: CASSPPGNGNQPQHF.

The V and J genes are TRBV7-9 and TRBJ2-2; 7 bases fit TRBD1. The CDR3 covers 14 residues. V dropped 5 bases and J dropped 9; count of bases not matched to a gene: 9. CDR1 SEHNR and CDR2 FQNEAQ come from the germline V gene (reference sequence). The CDR3 is CASSPPDRARELFF. The CDR3 nucleotides are TGTGCCAGCAGCCCGCCTGACAGGGCTCGGGAGCTGTTTTTT. The full variable domain, completed using reference TRBV7-9 and TRBJ2-2, is DTGVSQNPRHKITKRGQNVTFRCDPISEHNRLYWYRQTLGQGPEFLTYFQNEAQLEKSRLLSDRFSAERPKGSFSTLEIQRTEQGDSAMYLCASSPPDRARELFFGEGSRLTVL.